The entry below describes one TCR beta chain. This specimen belongs to a study of control samples from healthy donors and cancer patients. Using immunoSEQ multiplex PCR, the repertoire was profiled, and TCRdb retains in-frame clones only, with some absent. Seen here are about 40,000 clones, approximately 90% observed once, and the top ten hold around 3.6%. This CDR3 is built from 15 residues. Trimming cost V 2 bases and J 2 bases; bases outside gene matches: 3. From germline, CDR1 is SGHTA and CDR2 FQGNSA. The chain combines TRBV7-2 with TRBJ2-7, with TRBD1 matching 10 bases. The sequenced material came from blood. This clonotype was sampled from a woman in her fifties or sixties in good health. For the CDR3, the DNA is TGTGCCAGCAGCTTAAATGGACAGGGGGCCTACGAGCAGTACTTC. This translates into CASSLNGQGAYEQYF.